Presented here are 19 T cell receptor beta chains from one specimen sequenced in a study of siplizumab effects on memory and regulatory T cells. Assay used: immunoSEQ multiplex PCR; TCRdb lists only in-frame clones, some missing. The repertoire holds some 46,000 clones, with 93% as singletons. The sequenced material came from CD8+ T cells sorted from blood. These receptors were collected from a human donor in good health.

This clone has just one count. This chain links TRBV19 with TRBJ2-1; no definite D call. The CDR3 runs 13 residues. Germline V lookup: CDR1 LNHDA, CDR2 SQIVND (reference sequence). The V end lost 3 bases, the J end lost 4 bases, and 7 bases lay between the germline ends. CDR3 region: CASSIRLYNEQFF. CDR3 coding DNA: TGTGCCAGTAGTATTCGGCTTTACAATGAGCAGTTCTTC.

The V call is TRBV19, the J call TRBJ2-1; 7 bases match TRBD2. The CDR3 extends over 15 amino acids. The junction had 9 bases not matched to a gene; V was cut back by 4 bases and J by 6 bases. Per the germline V gene, CDR1 is LNHDA and CDR2 is SQIVND (reference sequence). The CDR3 DNA reads as TGTGCCAGTAGTACCGCTAGCGGCTGGGGCAATGAGCAGTTCTTC. Amino acid sequence: CASSTASGWGNEQFF.

The chain is built from TRBV27 and TRBJ2-3; no clear D gene. There are 12 residues in the CDR3. CDR1 MNHEY and CDR2 SMNVEV come from the germline V gene (reference sequence). V lost 6 bases and J 4 bases, leaving 8 bases between the germline ends. CDR3 amino acids: CASSPFSDTQYF. The CDR3 coding sequence is TGTGCCAGCAGCCCCTTCTCAGATACGCAGTATTTT.

The V call is TRBV27, the J call TRBJ2-1; no reliable D call. The ends were cut back, 5 bases at V and 3 bases at J, with 17 bases in the middle. Per germline, CDR1 MNHEY and CDR2 SMNVEV (reference sequence). The CDR3 spans 16 residues. The CDR3 sequence: CASSPGVLPIYNEQFF. CDR3 bases: TGTGCCAGCAGTCCCGGTGTCCTACCAATCTACAATGAGCAGTTCTTC.

The J gene is TRBJ2-1, the V gene TRBV6-5, with no clear D. The V gene lost 4 bases and the J gene lost 7 bases, with 14 bases spanning the gap. Germline V gene data show CDR1 as MNHEY and CDR2 as SVGAGI. The CDR3 is 14 amino acids. The CDR3 sequence is CASSFGSLTNEQFF. The CDR3, as DNA: TGTGCCAGCAGTTTTGGTTCTCTGACGAATGAGCAGTTCTTC.

The chain has TRBV28 and TRBJ2-5; TRBD1 is a possible D gene (6 bases). The V and J ends lost 5 bases and 5 bases respectively, with 15 bases between them. This CDR3 is built from 14 residues. Germline values: CDR1 MDHEN, CDR2 SYDVKM. The CDR3 sequence: CASSRPRQDETQYF. The CDR3 bases are TGTGCCAGCAGTCGGCCCCGACAGGATGAGACCCAGTACTTC.

The CDR3 region is CASSLDRSLASYEQYF. The CDR3 DNA sequence: TGTGCCAGCAGTTTAGACAGGTCCCTCGCCTCCTACGAGCAGTACTTC. This rearrangement joins TRBV27 to TRBJ2-7, with a tentative D call TRBD1 (6 bases). The CDR3 is 16 amino acids. V was shortened by 2 bases and J by 0 bases, with 14 bases between the two germline ends. Germline assignment: CDR1 MNHEY and CDR2 SMNVEV (reference sequence).

This rearrangement joins TRBV6-1 to TRBJ1-1; TRBD1 is a possible D gene (5 bases). The V and J ends lost 6 bases and 11 bases respectively, with 13 bases between them. Germline CDR1 and CDR2: MNHNS and SASEGT. CDR3 length: 11 residues. This CDR3 reads CASRKTGLAFF. DNA of the CDR3: TGTGCCAGCAGAAAAACAGGCTTGGCTTTCTTT.

This clone was picked up one time. This sequence joins TRBV2 and TRBJ2-4, with 9 bases lining up with TRBD2. CDR1 SNHLY and CDR2 FYNNEI come from the germline V gene. The CDR3 is 16 amino acids. V was clipped by 4 bases and J by 5 bases; unmatched bases: 9. DNA for the CDR3: TGTGCCAGCAGTGCAAGTAGCGGGAGAATTGAAAACATTCAGTACTTC. This codes for CASSASSGRIENIQYF.

The V and J genes are TRBV13 and TRBJ2-7; possible D gene TRBD2, 5 bases. This CDR3 spans 13 amino acids. Germline loops: CDR1 PRHDT, CDR2 FYEKMQ (reference sequence). Deletions cut 0 bases from V and 6 bases from J, with 9 bases between. CDR3 sequence (DNA): TGTGCCAGCAGCTTAGGTAGGCGGGCCGAGCAGTACTTC. It translates to CASSLGRRAEQYF.

In DNA, the CDR3 is TGTGCCAGCAGGGGGGGACAGGGGGCGGGCGAGCAGTACTTC. This sequence encodes CASRGGQGAGEQYF. The genes are TRBV27 and TRBJ2-7; 12 nucleotides align to TRBD1. The length of the CDR3 is 14 residues. Germline V gene sequence: CDR1 MNHEY, CDR2 SMNVEV (reference sequence). J was trimmed by 6 bases and V by 6 bases; bases with no gene match: 6.

The J gene is TRBJ2-7, the V gene TRBV27; 9 nucleotides agree with TRBD2. The CDR3 is 15 amino acids. Germline V gene lookup returns CDR1 MNHEY and CDR2 SMNVEV (reference sequence). V was clipped by 6 bases and J by 4 bases; unmatched bases: 10. CDR3: CASRASGAGGYEQYF. As DNA, the CDR3 is TGTGCCAGCAGGGCTTCGGGAGCGGGAGGTTACGAGCAGTACTTC.

V is TRBV7-9 and J is TRBJ2-7; D is unclear. The CDR3 loop spans 14 amino acids. Trimming left V 1 base short and J 0 bases short, with 7 bases between. Looked up from germline, CDR1 is SEHNR and CDR2 is FQNEAQ (reference sequence). Here the CDR3 reads CASSLGVSSYEQYF. CDR3 sequence (DNA): TGTGCCAGCAGCTTAGGGGTTAGCTCCTACGAGCAGTACTTC.

The chain uses TRBV5-1 and TRBJ1-2; no firm D call. The germline V and J ends were trimmed by 0 bases and 7 bases, with 13 bases remaining between them. CDR3 length: 14 residues. Germline CDR1 SGHRS, CDR2 YFSETQ. CDR3 sequence reads: CASSLGAGLPGYTF. As DNA, the CDR3 is TGCGCCAGCAGCTTGGGAGCCGGACTGCCTGGCTACACCTTC.

The chain uses TRBV19 and TRBJ2-1; 14 bases are a match to TRBD2. The trim removed 3 bases at V and 4 bases at J, leaving 8 bases unmatched. The CDR3 is 18 amino acids. CDR1 is LNHDA and CDR2 is SQIVND in the germline V gene (reference sequence). CDR3 bases: TGTGCCAGTAGTATTACGGGACTAGCGGGAGTACTATACAATGAGCAGTTCTTC. Its translation: CASSITGLAGVLYNEQFF. The complete variable domain, with remaining parts taken from reference TRBV19 and TRBJ2-1, reads DGGITQSPKYLFRKEGQNVTLSCEQNLNHDAMYWYRQDPGQGLRLIYYSQIVNDFQKGDIAEGYSVSREKKESFPLTVTSAQKNPTAFYLCASSITGLAGVLYNEQFFGPGTRLTVL.

The chain recombines TRBV5-4 with TRBJ2-3; 13 nucleotides line up with TRBD2. CDR3 length: 19 amino acids. Germline V gene data show CDR1 as SGHNT and CDR2 as YYREEE (reference sequence). The V gene end was trimmed by 1 base and the J gene end by 0 bases; junction bases not matched to a gene: 8. The CDR3 DNA sequence: TGTGCCAGCAGCTTGCCAGGACTAGCGGGAGAAAGGAGCACAGATACGCAGTATTTT. Protein product: CASSLPGLAGERSTDTQYF.

Judged by abundance, this clone is medium-sized. The genes are TRBV10-2 and TRBJ1-3; no reliable D call. Germline V gene data show CDR1 as WSHSY and CDR2 as SAAADI. This CDR3 contains 13 residues. Trimming cost V 0 bases and J 9 bases, with 9 bases left between them. This chain's CDR3 is CASSESGVGTIYF. The CDR3 DNA sequence: TGCGCCAGCAGTGAGTCAGGCGTGGGCACCATATATTTT.

This clone was recorded only once. V and J are TRBV27 and TRBJ2-5, with 9 nucleotides matching TRBD2. V lost 2 bases to trimming and J lost 3 bases; unmatched junction nucleotides: 4. Germline CDR1 and CDR2: MNHEY and SMNVEV (reference sequence). There are 15 residues in the CDR3. The CDR3 here is CASSLSRLAEETQYF. CDR3 coding DNA: TGTGCCAGCAGTTTAAGTCGACTAGCGGAAGAGACCCAGTACTTC.

The chain couples TRBV7-6 to TRBJ2-7; D gene unclear. The ends were cut back, 0 bases at V and 4 bases at J, with 34 bases in the middle. CDR1 and CDR2 (germline): SGHVS, FNYEAQ. This CDR3 is built from 22 residues. In nucleotides, the CDR3 is TGTGCCAGCAGCTTAGCTTCTGAAGGGAAGCCACCGGCCTTACGACCTTTATACGAGCAGTACTTC. Amino acids: CASSLASEGKPPALRPLYEQYF.